The rows below give T cell receptor beta chains drawn from one sample of a study of T cells in Graves' hyperthyroidism and ophthalmopathy. TCRdb called the multiplex PCR reads again in MiXCR, with one record for every CDR3 protein. The data show around 340,000 distinct CDR3 sequences, 17% seen once. The sequenced sample was blood. The source is a woman under 40 with Graves' hyperthyroidism that later progressed to Graves' ophthalmopathy. Both conserved end residues are part of each CDR3. The order of the fields is CDR3 length, J gene, V gene, clone size, D gene, CDR3 protein, CDR3 DNA. The D gene is left open where the match is weak. A row's size may be missing; if present it is once, few, many or a size class.

>15|TRBJ1-2|TRBV6-2/TRBV6-3|many|TRBD1
CASSSPGQGTYGYTF
TGTGCCAGCAGTTCGCCGGGACAGGGGACCTATGGCTACACCTTC
>12|TRBJ1-1|TRBV12-3/TRBV12-4|many|-
CASLTENTEAFF
TGTGCCAGTCTTACAGAGAACACTGAAGCTTTCTTT
>16|TRBJ2-4|TRBV11-2|many|TRBD2
CASSHGGGVTKNIQYF
TGTGCCAGCAGCCATGGGGGAGGGGTAACCAAAAACATTCAGTACTTC
>13|TRBJ2-1|TRBV19|few|-
CASSRFRGDEQFF
TGTGCCAGTAGTCGGTTCAGGGGGGATGAGCAGTTCTTC
>15|TRBJ1-1|TRBV11-2|few|-
CASSLGYNENTEAFF
TGTGCCAGCAGCTTAGGGTACAATGAGAACACTGAAGCTTTCTTT
>17|TRBJ2-1|TRBV28|many|TRBD2
CASSPKIGGARSNEQFF
TGTGCCAGCAGTCCCAAAATCGGGGGGGCGAGGAGCAATGAGCAGTTCTTC
>16|TRBJ2-7|TRBV5-1|few|TRBD2
CASSLASSSGSYEQYF
TGCGCCAGCAGCTTGGCCTCTTCTAGCGGATCCTACGAGCAGTACTTC
>14|TRBJ2-7|TRBV10-3|few|TRBD1
CAIRPGQESYEQYF
TGTGCCATCAGGCCGGGACAGGAATCCTACGAGCAGTACTTC
>17|TRBJ2-2|TRBV11-2|-|TRBD2
CASSLPGLAGYTGELFF
TGTGCCAGCAGCTTACCGGGACTAGCGGGATACACCGGGGAGCTGTTTTTT
>17|TRBJ2-2|TRBV2|-|TRBD2
CASSLAGAAPSTGELFF
TGTGCCAGCAGTTTGGCGGGAGCGGCCCCGAGCACCGGGGAGCTGTTTTTT
>17|TRBJ2-3|TRBV13|few|TRBD2
CASIQRGLAGALDTQYF
TGTGCCAGCATCCAGAGGGGCCTAGCGGGGGCGTTAGATACGCAGTATTTT
>13|TRBJ1-2|TRBV7-6|many|-
CASSLHANYGYTF
TGTGCCAGCAGCCTCCACGCTAACTATGGCTACACCTTC
>14|TRBJ2-1|TRBV20-1|many|-
CSARKKGHYNEQFF
TGCAGTGCCAGAAAAAAAGGTCACTACAATGAGCAGTTCTTC
>15|TRBJ2-5|TRBV5-4|-|-
CASSLPGDAGETQYF
TGTGCCAGCAGCTTACCGGGTGATGCGGGAGAGACCCAGTACTTC